Shown below are 3 T cell receptor beta chains from a single sample sequenced in a study of cytomegalovirus exposure and HLA in healthy donors. Researchers ran the PCR with 60 Vbeta and 13 Jbeta primers. Some clones are missing from TCRdb's copy, which holds only in-frame ones; the method was immunoSEQ multiplex PCR. The repertoire has some 110,000 clones, roughly 68% of them found once; the top ten carry roughly 0.82%. The material sequenced was PBMCs. The receptor source for this set is a woman in her 30s in good health and CMV-seronegative.

The chain links TRBV7-2 to TRBJ1-2; D unresolved. The V gene lost 1 base and the J gene lost 3 bases, with 6 bases spanning the gap. The CDR3 has 13 residues. CDR1 and CDR2 (germline): SGHTA, FQGNSA. The CDR3 sequence: CASSLGTDYGYTF. CDR3 nucleotide sequence: TGTGCCAGCAGCTTAGGCACAGACTATGGCTACACCTTC. Full variable domain (outside the CDR3, taken from reference TRBV7-2 and TRBJ1-2): GAGVSQSPSNKVTEKGKDVELRCDPISGHTALYWYRQSLGQGLEFLIYFQGNSAPDKSGLPSDRFSAERTGGSVSTLTIQRTQQEDSAVYLCASSLGTDYGYTFGSGTRLTVV.

The rearrangement joins TRBV18 to TRBJ2-7; possibly TRBD2 for D (5 bases). Germline assignment: CDR1 KGHSH and CDR2 LQKENI. The CDR3 is made up of 14 amino acids. Trimming took off 2 bases at V and 3 bases at J, with 11 bases between the two ends. The CDR3 here is CASSPDYNIYEQYF. The CDR3, as DNA: TGTGCCAGCTCACCAGACTACAATATCTACGAGCAGTACTTC.

A single count supports this clone. This chain links TRBV5-1 with TRBJ2-1, with 12 bases matching TRBD2. J was trimmed by 0 bases and V by 0 bases; bases with no gene match: 13. The CDR3 consists of 21 residues. Germline loops: CDR1 SGHRS, CDR2 YFSETQ. CDR3 coding DNA: TGCGCCAGCAGCTTGGTGGTTACCGGGACTAGCGGGTCGAGCTCCTACAATGAGCAGTTCTTC. Translated, it gives CASSLVVTGTSGSSSYNEQFF.